Sequencing of this T cell receptor beta chain was carried out in a study of PD-1 blockade in classical Hodgkin lymphoma. Background on the study: The patients were dosed with nivolumab 3 mg/kg, infused intravenously every 2 weeks.

V shed 3 bases and J shed 8 bases, with 15 bases lying between them. Germline assignment: CDR1 SGDLS and CDR2 YYNGEE. The CDR3 runs 14 residues. Study observations and caveats: Factors driving the repertoire differences, possibly disease activity or prior therapy, remain undefined.

Details on this clone: Its antigen is unidentified.

Every patient experienced relapse after autologous stem cell transplantation, and brentuximab vedotin exposure varied. It was by magnetic negative selection that CD8+ T cells were isolated from thawed PBMCs. Complete response, partial response or progressive disease was each patient's best response. Profiled with immunoSEQ multiplex PCR; TCRdb holds only in-frame clones, not every one. Of about 5,000 clones detected, about four fifths appear once; the ten largest clones hold about a tenth. The source was CD8+ T cells from blood, collected at baseline. This sequence joins TRBV9 and TRBJ2-1, with TRBD1 as a possible D gene (6 bases). This receptor was identified in a human donor with classical Hodgkin lymphoma. In DNA form, the CDR3 reads TGTGCCAGCAGCGCCGGGACATTGGGGGATGAGCAGTTCTTC. Amino acid sequence: CASSAGTLGDEQFF.